These 12 T cell receptor beta chains share one sample of origin, sequenced in a study of cytomegalovirus exposure and HLA in healthy donors. Primers for the PCR totalled 60 Vbeta and 13 Jbeta. Measured with immunoSEQ multiplex PCR; TCRdb has only the in-frame clones, and not every one. Here the sample spans under 150,000 clones, 81% being singletons. The material sequenced was PBMCs. These receptors were taken from a man aged 18 to 30 in good health and CMV-seronegative.

The chain carries TRBV7-9 and TRBJ1-6; 8 bases match TRBD1. Germline V CDR1 and CDR2: SEHNR, FQNEAQ (reference sequence). With 4 bases clipped from V and 10 bases from J, the junction kept 6 bases outside the gene matches. CDR3 size: 14 residues. CDR3 loop: CASSSQGARSPLHF. The CDR3 nucleotides read TGTGCCAGCAGCTCTCAGGGGGCGCGATCACCCCTCCACTTT. The full variable domain, in which reference TRBV7-9 and TRBJ1-6 provide the parts outside the CDR3, is DTGVSQNPRHKITKRGQNVTFRCDPISEHNRLYWYRQTLGQGPEFLTYFQNEAQLEKSRLLSDRFSAERPKGSFSTLEIQRTEQGDSAMYLCASSSQGARSPLHFGNGTRLTVT.

This chain joins TRBV9 and TRBJ2-1, with D maybe TRBD1 (5 bases). Germline V gene lookup returns CDR1 SGDLS and CDR2 YYNGEE. This CDR3 is built from 12 residues. The ends were cut back, 0 bases at V and 8 bases at J, with 6 bases in the middle. As DNA, the CDR3 is TGTGCCAGCAGCGTAGAGACAGATGAGCAGTTCTTC. This gives the protein CASSVETDEQFF.

The V and J genes are TRBV28 and TRBJ2-1; D is perhaps TRBD2 (5 bases). The CDR3 contains 13 residues. Germline CDR1 MDHEN, CDR2 SYDVKM. Trimming took 7 bases from V and 3 from J, leaving 10 bases between them. Written as DNA, the CDR3 is TGTGCCAGCAACCCAGCGGACTACAATGAGCAGTTCTTC. Translated, it gives CASNPADYNEQFF.

V gene TRBV27 combines with J gene TRBJ1-2; 8 nucleotides agree with TRBD1. J lost 4 bases, V lost 1 base, and 8 bases had no gene match. CDR3 length equals 16 residues. Germline loops: CDR1 MNHEY, CDR2 SMNVEV (reference sequence). This chain's CDR3 is CASSLFPTGVAYGYTF. CDR3 bases: TGTGCCAGCAGTTTATTTCCGACAGGGGTGGCCTATGGCTACACCTTC.

This chain connects TRBV18 to TRBJ2-2; D may be TRBD1 (5 bases). The CDR3 spans 16 residues. Per the germline V gene, CDR1 is KGHSH and CDR2 is LQKENI. The V and J ends lost 1 base and 5 bases respectively, with 14 bases between them. CDR3 nucleotide sequence: TGTGCCAGCTCACCACGGGGTCAGGGTACGACCGGGGAGCTGTTTTTT. Its translation is CASSPRGQGTTGELFF.

V gene TRBV5-4 combines with J gene TRBJ1-1; TRBD1 aligns across 8 bases. Germline V gene lookup returns CDR1 SGHNT and CDR2 YYREEE (reference sequence). The ends lost 4 bases at V and 4 bases at J; junction bases unmatched: 6. The length of the CDR3 is 14 residues. DNA for the CDR3: TGTGCCAGCAGCCGGACAGGGTACGGCACTGAAGCTTTCTTT. Translated: CASSRTGYGTEAFF.

A few counts support this clone. The V call is TRBV9, the J call TRBJ1-2; 7 nucleotides match TRBD1. Germline CDR1 SGDLS, CDR2 YYNGEE. The length of the CDR3 is 16 residues. V shed 3 bases, J shed 4 bases, and the junction held 12 bases outside the gene matches. The DNA for the CDR3 is TGTGCCAGCAGCGCGACGACAGGGTATTATCCCTATGGCTACACCTTC. This gives the protein CASSATTGYYPYGYTF.

The chain combines TRBV29-1 with TRBJ1-2; a possible D gene is TRBD1 (5 bases). This CDR3 spans 12 amino acids. Germline loops: CDR1 SQVTM, CDR2 ANQGSEA. V was trimmed by 7 bases and J by 1 base, leaving 10 bases between them. CDR3 sequence reads: CSGGRDNYGYTF. The CDR3 bases are TGCAGCGGGGGGAGGGATAACTATGGCTACACCTTC.

This chain links TRBV4-3 with TRBJ1-1; the D gene is possibly TRBD1 (5 bases). V was pared by 1 base and J by 3 bases, with 9 bases between. The germline gives CDR1 LGHNA, CDR2 YSLEER. This CDR3 comprises 14 residues. The CDR3 loop reads CASSQVGDYTEAFF. The CDR3 nucleotides are TGCGCCAGCAGCCAAGTGGGGGACTACACTGAAGCTTTCTTT.

V usage is TRBV28 and J usage is TRBJ1-6; TRBD1 agrees at 8 bases. V was pared by 8 bases and J by 0 bases, with 9 bases of the junction left unmatched. CDR1 is MDHEN, CDR2 SYDVKM, per germline. The CDR3 extends over 17 amino acids. CDR3 region: CASLEGQDRSYNSPLHF. For the CDR3, the DNA is TGTGCCAGCCTTGAGGGACAGGATCGCTCCTATAATTCACCCCTCCACTTT.

This chain links TRBV7-3 with TRBJ1-1; D is undetermined. V lost 5 bases and J 4 bases, leaving 11 bases between the germline ends. The CDR3 contains 13 residues. In germline, CDR1 is SGHTA, CDR2 FQGTGA. CDR3 amino acids: CASSRRGGTEAFF. The CDR3 DNA reads TGTGCCAGCAGCCGACGAGGAGGCACTGAAGCTTTCTTT.

The chain joins TRBV5-1 to TRBJ2-5; no firm D call. The CDR3 extends over 15 amino acids. The ends were cut back, 0 bases at V and 0 bases at J, with 9 bases in the middle. Germline CDR1 reads SGHRS; CDR2 reads YFSETQ. The CDR3 here is CASSLEPGDQETQYF. The DNA for the CDR3 is TGCGCCAGCAGCTTGGAGCCAGGTGACCAAGAGACCCAGTACTTC.